One and the same sample provided the 26 T cell receptor beta chains below, sequenced in a study of T cells after yellow fever vaccination. TCRdb itself ran the 5' RACE reads through MiXCR, one entry per CDR3 protein. The table shows about 74,000 distinct CDR3 sequences, with around 6.5% occurring only once. Material: CD8+ T cells sorted from PBMCs, obtained 5 days after the first yellow fever vaccination. The origin of the receptors is a man between 18 and 35 years old who received the YFV17D yellow fever vaccine.

In its sample, this clonotype was seen many times. The chain is built from TRBV12-3 or TRBV12-4 and TRBJ2-1; the match to TRBD1 covers 7 bases. The CDR3 consists of 14 residues. Losses at the gene ends were 4 bases for V and 4 bases for J; bases not matched to a gene: 4. For the CDR3, the DNA is TGTGCCAGCAGTTCTTTGACAGGGTACAATGAGCAGTTCTTC. Residues: CASSSLTGYNEQFF.

This clonotype was counted only a few times. The gene calls are TRBV27 and TRBJ2-7; 9 bases are a match to TRBD2. Germline V gene data show CDR1 as MNHEY and CDR2 as SMNVEV (reference sequence). This CDR3 comprises 16 residues. V shed 5 bases and J 2 bases; nucleotides not matched to a gene: 10. For the CDR3, the DNA is TGTGCCAGCAGTCCAGAGCGGGGGGCCTTGACCTACGAGCAGTACTTC. This gives the protein CASSPERGALTYEQYF.

The table lists this clonotype with many counts. The rearrangement uses TRBV12-3 or TRBV12-4 and TRBJ1-1; D might be TRBD1 (5 bases). The CDR3 length is 13 residues. V lost 5 bases and J lost 4, with 11 bases in between. The CDR3 loop reads CASSPPGSTEAFF. CDR3 bases: TGTGCCAGCAGTCCTCCAGGGTCCACTGAAGCTTTCTTT.

There are many counts of this clonotype. The chain uses TRBV6-1 and TRBJ1-3, with D possibly TRBD1 on 6 matching bases. Trimming removed 6 bases at V and 14 bases at J, with 11 bases between. Germline V gives CDR1 MNHNS, CDR2 SASEGT. CDR3 length: 10 amino acids. In DNA, the CDR3 is TGTGCCAGCAGGGGGGCCGGGGTATATTTT. It is translated as CASRGAGVYF.

The rearrangement links TRBV13 to TRBJ2-3; 13 positions agree with TRBD2. The CDR3 runs to 17 residues. Germline V CDR1 and CDR2: PRHDT, FYEKMQ (reference sequence). Trimming took 5 bases from V and 2 from J; bases not matched to a gene: 7. The CDR3 coding sequence is TGTGCCAGCAGCCCTCGACTAGCGGGGGGCCTCACAGATACGCAGTATTTT. Its translation: CASSPRLAGGLTDTQYF.

The genes are TRBV6-1 and TRBJ2-7; D gene unclear. V was clipped by 7 bases and J by 0 bases, with 13 bases between them. The germline CDR1 and CDR2 sequences are MNHNS and SASEGT. The CDR3 has 14 amino acids. CDR3 nucleotide sequence: TGTGCCAGCAACGCAGGTCCGGGCTCCTACGAGCAGTACGTC. It is translated as CASNAGPGSYEQYV.

V and J are TRBV4-1 and TRBJ2-3, with 9 bases that match TRBD2. The trim removed 4 bases at V and 5 bases at J, leaving 7 bases unmatched. Germline CDR1 reads MGHRA; CDR2 reads YSYEKL. The CDR3 runs 15 residues. The CDR3 sequence: CASSLWGLAGDTQYF. Written as DNA, the CDR3 is TGCGCCAGCAGCCTATGGGGACTAGCAGGAGATACGCAGTATTTT.

This clonotype was found a few times. The chain has TRBV2 and TRBJ2-4, with a weak D call TRBD2 (5 bases). Germline CDR1 is SNHLY and CDR2 is FYNNEI. The CDR3 length is 14 residues. Trimming took off 7 bases at V and 6 bases at J, with 16 bases between the two ends. CDR3 sequence (DNA): TGTGCCAGCACCGCACGGGGTTCGGGAAACATTCAGTACTTC. Translating it yields CASTARGSGNIQYF.

In this sample, this clonotype turned up many times. The genes are TRBV6-5 and TRBJ2-1; D is possibly TRBD2 (5 bases). Trimming cost V 5 bases and J 0 bases, with 14 bases left between them. The length of the CDR3 is 16 residues. Germline V gene data show CDR1 as MNHEY and CDR2 as SVGAGI. The chain's CDR3 is CASSRLPLSSYNEQFF. The CDR3 DNA sequence: TGTGCCAGCAGTAGACTACCGTTGAGCTCCTACAATGAGCAGTTCTTC.

In DNA form, the CDR3 reads TGTGCCAGCAGCAGAGAGGACGGGGGCAATCAGCCCCAGCATTTT. It specifies CASSREDGGNQPQHF. This rearrangement joins TRBV7-8 to TRBJ1-5, with no clear D. Germline V gene data show CDR1 as SGHVS and CDR2 as FQNEAQ. Trimming removed 5 bases from V and 2 bases from J, with 13 bases in between. This CDR3 has 15 residues. Full variable domain (remainder filled in from reference TRBV7-8 and TRBJ1-5): GAGVSQSPRYKVAKRGQDVALRCDPISGHVSLFWYQQALGQGPEFLTYFQNEAQLDKSGLPSDRFFAERPEGSVSTLKIQRTQQEDSAVYLCASSREDGGNQPQHFGDGTRLSIL.

This clonotype has a count of ten or more. The V and J genes are TRBV4-2 and TRBJ2-7; 9 nucleotides agree with TRBD1. Germline-derived CDR1 and CDR2 are LGHNA and YNFKEQ. Losses at the gene ends were 3 bases for V and 3 bases for J; bases not matched to a gene: 6. CDR3 length equals 15 residues. The CDR3 loop is CASSQATGGGYEQYF. The CDR3 bases are TGTGCCAGCAGCCAGGCCACAGGGGGCGGCTACGAGCAGTACTTC.

In its sample, this clonotype was seen many times. This chain connects TRBV10-2 to TRBJ2-5; D uncertain. The CDR3 is made up of 13 amino acids. V was clipped by 4 bases and J by 5 bases, with 11 bases between them. Germline V gives CDR1 WSHSY, CDR2 SAAADI. CDR3 sequence reads: CASSAAGWETQYF. CDR3 DNA sequence: TGCGCCAGCAGTGCCGCCGGTTGGGAGACCCAGTACTTC.

About this clonotype itself: A junction boundary mismatches the germline segment, possibly from a read error. The V gene is TRBV7-7, the J gene TRBJ1-1, with D possibly being TRBD1 (6 bases). The CDR3 totals 16 residues. Germline-derived CDR1 and CDR2 are SSHAT and FNYEAQ (reference sequence). The CDR3 loop is CASSLEPEGVNTEAFF. The CDR3 DNA reads as TGTGCTAGCAGCTTAGAACCGGAGGGGGTAAACACTGAAGCTTTCTTT. Drawing the rest from reference TRBV7-7 and TRBJ1-1, the complete variable domain is GAGVSQSPRYKVTKRGQDVTLRCDPISSHATLYWYQQALGQGPEFLTYFNYEAQPDKSGLPSDRFSAERPEGSISTLTIQRTEQRDSAMYRCASSLEPEGVNTEAFFGQGTRLTVV.

In this sample, this clonotype turned up many times. The chain employs TRBV4-2 and TRBJ2-7; 9 nucleotides agree with TRBD2. Germline CDR1 reads LGHNA; CDR2 reads YNFKEQ. Trimming removed 1 base from V and 4 bases from J; junction bases left unmatched: 14. The CDR3 has 18 amino acids. The CDR3 region has the DNA TGTGCCAGCAGCCAAGTATTTTTAATCGCGGGGGGGTTATACGAGCAGTACTTC. It codes for CASSQVFLIAGGLYEQYF.

This chain joins TRBV5-6 and TRBJ1-1; no firm D call. CDR3 length equals 14 residues. Germline V CDR1 and CDR2: SGHDT, YYEEEE. Trimming took 3 bases from V and 0 from J, leaving 9 bases between them. The CDR3 spells CASSSGHMNTEAFF. The CDR3 DNA reads TGTGCCAGCAGCTCCGGGCACATGAACACTGAAGCTTTCTTT.

This clonotype was detected only a few times. This chain links TRBV7-9 with TRBJ1-3; D is uncertain. V was clipped by 5 bases and J by 6 bases, with 17 bases between them. The CDR3 runs 15 residues. From germline, CDR1 is SEHNR and CDR2 FQNEAQ (reference sequence). CDR3 sequence reads: CASSGYSGGSNTIYF. CDR3 nucleotides: TGTGCCAGCAGCGGATATTCGGGCGGCTCAAACACCATATATTTT.

This clonotype was counted at least ten times. This chain connects TRBV5-5 to TRBJ2-7; TRBD1 or TRBD2 may be the D gene (5 bases each). Per germline, CDR1 SGHKS and CDR2 YYEKEE (reference sequence). The V end was cut by 0 bases, the J end by 0 bases, with 13 bases between. This CDR3 is built from 16 residues. The CDR3 sequence: CASSLDRRFFSYEQYV. CDR3 in DNA: TGTGCCAGCAGCTTGGACAGGAGGTTTTTCTCCTACGAGCAGTACGTC.

This clonotype came up many times. This chain uses TRBV12-3 or TRBV12-4 with TRBJ2-1; the D is unclear. V lost 3 bases and J lost 4, with 4 bases in between. This CDR3 region has 12 residues. The CDR3 here is CASSFGYNEQFF. The CDR3 region has the DNA TGTGCCAGCAGTTTTGGGTACAATGAGCAGTTCTTC.

This clonotype showed up just a few times. V is TRBV19 and J is TRBJ1-5; TRBD1 agrees at 9 bases. This CDR3 has 15 amino acids. Germline CDR1 is LNHDA and CDR2 is SQIVND (reference sequence). V trimming: 9 bases; J trimming: 4 bases; junction bases outside the gene matches: 10. For the CDR3, the DNA is TGTGCCAGCAACACCGGGACAGGGAGGAATCAGCCCCAGCATTTT. It is translated as CASNTGTGRNQPQHF.

The chain has TRBV7-9 and TRBJ2-1; 7 bases line up with TRBD2. The V gene's germline CDR1 is SEHNR and CDR2 FQNEAQ (reference sequence). This CDR3 is 14 amino acids long. Trimming removed 4 bases from V and 8 bases from J; junction bases left unmatched: 8. This CDR3 is CASSYAGDLYEQFF. CDR3 in DNA: TGTGCCAGCAGCTACGCGGGGGATTTGTATGAGCAGTTCTTC.

V usage is TRBV4-3 and J usage is TRBJ2-2; 7 positions agree with TRBD1. Per the germline V gene, CDR1 is LGHNA and CDR2 is YSLEER. V dropped 2 bases and J dropped 3; count of bases not matched to a gene: 15. The CDR3 contains 19 residues. The CDR3 here is CASSQPTNEGAGDTGELFF. CDR3 DNA sequence: TGCGCCAGCAGCCAACCCACTAATGAGGGGGCTGGGGACACCGGGGAGCTGTTTTTT.

Many counts were recorded for this clonotype. The J gene is TRBJ2-1, the V gene TRBV4-3; D call uncertain. This CDR3 is 17 amino acids long. Germline lookup yields CDR1 LGHNA and CDR2 YSLEER. Trimming stripped 0 bases from V and 8 bases from J, with 20 bases between. In DNA form, the CDR3 reads TGCGCCAGCAGCCAAGACAGTGGAGCCCGAGTAGAGGATGAGCAGTTCTTC. It encodes CASSQDSGARVEDEQFF.

V is TRBV12-3 or TRBV12-4 and J is TRBJ2-1, with TRBD2 as a possible D gene (5 bases). The CDR3 spans 16 residues. With 1 base removed from V and 9 bases from J, the gap between germline ends came to 19 bases. In DNA, the CDR3 is TGTGCCAGCAGTTTAGAAGCTAGCAGCCTTTGGGGTGAGCAGTTCTTC. Protein: CASSLEASSLWGEQFF.

This clonotype occurred a few times. The chain is built from TRBV24-1 and TRBJ1-2; 8 bases fit TRBD1. The CDR3 covers 13 residues. J gave up 7 bases and V 3 bases, and 3 bases lay outside the gene matches. Germline CDR1 and CDR2: KGHDR and SFDVKD. The CDR3 DNA is TGTGCCACCAGTGATCCCGGACAGGGTGGCTACACCTTC. It codes for CATSDPGQGGYTF.

This clonotype showed up just a few times. The chain has TRBV12-3 or TRBV12-4 and TRBJ2-2; the D call may be TRBD1 or TRBD2 (5 bases each). Trimming stripped 3 bases from V and 6 bases from J, with 8 bases between. The length of the CDR3 is 13 residues. The CDR3 region is CASSFEGPGELFF. CDR3 sequence (DNA): TGTGCCAGCAGTTTTGAGGGGCCCGGGGAGCTGTTTTTT.

This clonotype has ten or more counts. V is TRBV4-1 and J is TRBJ1-2; D uncertain. The V and J ends lost 4 bases and 8 bases respectively, with 17 bases between them. The CDR3 totals 14 residues. The germline CDR1 and CDR2 sequences are MGHRA and YSYEKL. This CDR3 is CASSLLWSGGGYTF. CDR3 sequence (DNA): TGCGCCAGCAGCCTACTATGGTCGGGAGGAGGCTACACCTTC.